This T cell receptor (beta chain) appears in the sequencing data of a study of T cells after yellow fever vaccination. In TCRdb, the 5' RACE reads were re-called with MiXCR into one record per CDR3 protein. The sample records over 300,000 distinct CDR3 sequences, around 6.8% being singletons. In its sample, this clonotype was seen a few times. Germline V lookup: CDR1 LGHNA, CDR2 YSLEER. The CDR3 length is 15 residues. J lost 4 bases, V lost 4 bases, and 6 bases had no gene match. This sequence was found in a man aged 18 to 30 who received the YFV17D yellow fever vaccine. The source was PBMCs, collected approximately 47 days after the first yellow fever vaccination. The chain is built from TRBV4-3 and TRBJ2-3, with TRBD2 identical over 9 bases. This CDR3 reads CASSRGGLAADTQYF. The CDR3 nucleotides read TGCGCCAGCAGCCGAGGGGGACTAGCAGCAGATACGCAGTATTTT.